A selection of T cell receptor beta chains follows, all from one sample in a study of cytomegalovirus exposure and HLA in healthy donors. Assay used: immunoSEQ multiplex PCR; TCRdb lists only in-frame clones, some missing. The listing contains approximately 75,000 clones. Sequencing used PBMCs. All receptors derive from a middle-aged man in good health and CMV-seronegative. Each CDR3 is given without its conserved first and last residue. The order of the fields is V gene, J gene, CDR3 protein.

TRBV30	TRBJ2-1	AWSVDRVGLNEQF
TRBV5-1	TRBJ1-5	ASSPMGGSGQPQH
TRBV4-3	TRBJ2-1	ASSQDAKGSTEF
TRBV7-2	TRBJ2-1	ASSPAVEQF
TRBV5-4	TRBJ2-7	ASSFGGSYEQY
TRBV11-2	TRBJ2-7	ASSFRQGGSYEQY
TRBV27	TRBJ2-2	ASSSPGTSGGKTGELF
TRBV6-1	TRBJ1-5	ASQTGGVSNQPQH
TRBV2	TRBJ2-2	ASSESLSPAGGPGELF
TRBV5-1	TRBJ2-1	ASSLGASYNEQF
TRBV5-6	TRBJ2-3	ASSLDRGVDTQY
TRBV7-2	TRBJ1-2	ASSLGPGRGYGYT
TRBV7-2	TRBJ1-5	ASSPSGQPQH
TRBV28	TRBJ1-1	ASSLWQGVRTEAF
TRBV7-2	TRBJ1-1	ASSFWRGQGATEAF
TRBV7-2	TRBJ2-1	ASEGLRRHEQF
TRBV7-8	TRBJ2-3	ASSLGRLAGLNTQY
TRBV19	TRBJ2-1	ASQQGRHEQF
TRBV2	TRBJ1-3	ASSERRSGNTIY
TRBV1	TRBJ1-5	TSSQKRGWHQPQH
TRBV10-3	TRBJ2-7	AISEPRGIGQD
TRBV7-8	TRBJ2-1	ASSFGLATSYNEQF
TRBV10-3	NA	AISEVGGKSSYEQY
TRBV5-6	TRBJ2-5	ASSIAQGRFEETQY
TRBV30	TRBJ1-5	AWSAWTDRLSSNQPQH
TRBV25-1	TRBJ1-2	ASRATGRGYGYT
TRBV15	TRBJ2-3	ATLSRGFSNTQY
TRBV27	TRBJ1-2	ASSPTTGFNGYT
TRBV5-1	TRBJ1-5	ASSLPGQPQH
TRBV11-2	TRBJ1-2	ASSLRQGGYGYT
TRBV6-5	TRBJ2-2	ASRYDRGDGELF
TRBV19	TRBJ2-1	ASSTAAGRNEQF
TRBV7-2	TRBJ1-1	ASSSGDSYMAEAF
TRBV21-1	TRBJ1-5	ASSKGFTQAGSAQPQH
TRBV15	TRBJ2-1	ATSSNLAGGPNEQF
TRBV11-2	TRBJ2-7	ASSFAGGPSYEQY
TRBV25-1	TRBJ1-1	ASSDHLTGTANTEAF
TRBV27	TRBJ2-1	ASSPRGGANNEQF
TRBV9	TRBJ2-1	ASSVAGTSGKGVQF
TRBV5-1	TRBJ2-2	ASSAGDRVNTGELF
TRBV28	TRBJ1-5	ASSLWGYNQPQH
TRBV15	TRBJ1-2	ATSTRTGNDGYT
TRBV4-3	TRBJ2-1	ASSQDWQGYNEQF
TRBV5-1	TRBJ2-6	ASSFGTTSGANVPT
TRBV11-3	TRBJ2-5	ASSAWTGGQETQY
TRBV7-2	TRBJ1-1	ASSLSVRANTEAF
TRBV4-3	TRBJ1-5	ASSQGTSMPQH
TRBV4-3	TRBJ1-5	ASSQVLQIAQPQH
TRBV6-5	TRBJ2-1	ASSYSDSSSYNEQF
TRBV29-1	TRBJ1-4	SALTGDRDRGHTTNEKLF
TRBV7-2	TRBJ1-2	ASSLRQGYAYGYT
TRBV7-2	TRBJ2-3	ASSRGTGAFSTDTQY
TRBV30	TRBJ2-1	AWSGTGRGNEQF
TRBV18	TRBJ2-7	ASSPREVAGLSSYEQY
TRBV2	TRBJ2-2	ASRGLAGGTGELF